This is a list of T cell receptor beta chains from one sample in a study of cytomegalovirus exposure and HLA in healthy donors. Here immunoSEQ multiplex PCR was the method, and the copy in TCRdb shows in-frame clones only, minus some. Of about 120,000 clones listed, around 85% were seen once; the top ten hold approximately 2%. Sequences were obtained from PBMCs. These receptors all come from a woman in her 30s in good health and CMV-seronegative. Both conserved end residues are part of each CDR3. The D gene is left open where the match is weak. Clone size is not always given. Where it is, it says once, few, many or a class for expanded clones.

D | size | J | V | DNA | CDR3
- | - | TRBJ2-1 | TRBV5-1 | TGCGCCAGCAGGCGGGACAGCGATGAGCAGTTCTTC | CASRRDSDEQFF
- | - | TRBJ2-3 | TRBV12-5 | TGTGCTAGTGGGGGGGACAATACAGATACGCAGTATTTT | CASGGDNTDTQYF
TRBD1 | - | TRBJ1-2 | TRBV30 | TGTGCCTGGATTGACAGGGCCTATGGCTACACCTTC | CAWIDRAYGYTF
TRBD1 | - | TRBJ1-5 | TRBV12-5 | TGTGCTAGTGGTCTAACCACAGGGGGTGTACTTCAGCCCCAGCATTTT | CASGLTTGGVLQPQHF
TRBD2 | - | TRBJ2-3 | TRBV7-2 | TGTGCCAGCAGCTTAGTGACGGCGGGGGGGCTCACAGATACGCAGTATTTT | CASSLVTAGGLTDTQYF
- | once | TRBJ2-1 | TRBV7-8 | TGTGCCAGCAGCCCACGATCGGGTGAGCAGTTCTTC | CASSPRSGEQFF
- | - | TRBJ2-5 | TRBV5-6 | TGTGCCAGCAGCTTGGGTCTGGGGGGAGAGACCCAGTACTTC | CASSLGLGGETQYF
- | - | TRBJ1-1 | TRBV9 | TGTGCCACCGCACCAGGGGACGTTAACACTGAAGCTTTCTTT | CATAPGDVNTEAFF
TRBD1 | - | TRBJ2-7 | TRBV29-1 | TGCAGCGTGGACCCGACAGGGGGCAGCGAGCAGTACTTC | CSVDPTGGSEQYF
- | - | TRBJ2-1 | TRBV9 | TGTGCCAGCAGCGCCGAGGGACAATCCTACAATGAGCAGTTCTTC | CASSAEGQSYNEQFF
- | - | TRBJ2-5 | TRBV5-1 | TGCGCCAGCAGCTTTAGACTGGAAGAGACCCAGTACTTC | CASSFRLEETQYF
- | - | TRBJ2-2 | TRBV15 | TGTGCCACCAGCAGAGACGGGGGTCGAACCGGGGAGCTGTTTTTT | CATSRDGGRTGELFF
TRBD2 | few | TRBJ2-2 | TRBV4-2 | TGTGCCAGCAGCCAAGATCCTAGCGGGGGGTCCGGGGAGCTGTTTTTT | CASSQDPSGGSGELFF
TRBD2 | - | TRBJ2-1 | TRBV6-4 | TGTGCCAGCAGTACTAGCGGGGGCGGGGATGAGCAGTTCTTC | CASSTSGGGDEQFF
TRBD1 | - | TRBJ2-7 | TRBV30 | TGTGCCTGGGATCCCGGGACAGGGGCCTACGAGCAGTACTTC | CAWDPGTGAYEQYF
- | - | TRBJ1-1 | TRBV29-1 | TGCAGCGTTGCGTTGGGTCAGGGTGGGACTGAAGCTTTCTTT | CSVALGQGGTEAFF
TRBD2 | - | TRBJ2-7 | TRBV27 | TGTGCCAGCAACCCAGCGGGGGGCGTCTCCCACGAGCAGTACTTC | CASNPAGGVSHEQYF
- | - | TRBJ1-2 | TRBV14 | TGTGCCAGCAGCCCTCGAGTAGGGGGCTATGGCTACACCTTC | CASSPRVGGYGYTF
TRBD1 | - | TRBJ1-6 | TRBV5-4 | TGTGCCAGCAGCCCGAAGACAGGGCCTTTTAATTCACCCCTCCACTTT | CASSPKTGPFNSPLHF
- | - | TRBJ1-1 | TRBV6-5 | TGTGCCAGCAGGAGATGGAACACTGAAGCTTTCTTT | CASRRWNTEAFF